This TCR beta chain was recorded in a study of cytomegalovirus exposure and HLA in healthy donors. The overall study: Among roughly 180 million T cells, an earlier analysis found roughly 100 million unique TCR beta sequences. Early on, a data release was issued that held about 85 million unique TCRs from HLA-typed donors. Overall study results and limits: It emerged from a later analysis that several of the most significant clusters appeared to be linked to common viral pathogens.

Comment on this clone: What it binds is not known.

Germline lookup yields CDR1 MNHNY and CDR2 SVGAGI (reference sequence). The length of the CDR3 is 13 residues. V lost 5 bases to trimming and J lost 2 bases, with 10 bases between them. PCR amplification relied on 60 Vbeta primers (plus 13 Jbeta primers). The data were produced by immunoSEQ multiplex PCR, yet TCRdb's version contains in-frame clones alone and is incomplete. This sample has almost 200,000 clones, with 70% to 80% found just once. Sequencing input: PBMCs. The chain has TRBV6-6 and TRBJ2-7; the D gene is possibly TRBD1 (5 bases). The clonotype originates from a woman aged 25 to 39 in good health and CMV-seropositive. The CDR3: CASSPQGTYEQYF. The CDR3, as DNA: TGTGCCAGCAGTCCTCAGGGTACCTACGAGCAGTACTTC.